One T cell receptor beta chain is described in this entry. These data are taken from a study of identifying expanded T cells in peripheral blood. Collection occurred without any documented infections or immune events in donors. Germline V lookup: CDR1 MDHEN, CDR2 SYDVKM. CDR3 length: 14 residues. The ends were cut back, 6 bases at V and 5 bases at J, with 16 bases in the middle. Generated by immunoSEQ multiplex PCR, the TCRdb table keeps only in-frame clones and is missing some. Of approximately 120,000 clones listed, approximately 88% are singletons. The rearrangement links TRBV28 to TRBJ1-2, with a weak D call TRBD1 (5 bases). Sequenced sample: blood. This TCR came from a person aged 18-70 years in good health. The CDR3 DNA follows: TGTGCCAGCAGCATAACGGAGGGGTTATATGGCTACACCTTC. This codes for CASSITEGLYGYTF.